The clone carrying this T cell receptor (beta chain) has at least ten counts. The data were obtained in a study of T cells after yellow fever vaccination. Overall study: The authors prepared low-cell-number fractions using SMART-Seq v4 Ultra Low Input.

One entry per CDR3 protein, called by TCRdb with MiXCR from the 5' RACE reads. The repertoire consists of approximately 70,000 distinct CDR3 sequences, with about 6.5% occurring once and the leading ten covering 35% to 40%. Looked up from germline, CDR1 is SGHRS and CDR2 is YFSETQ. V was shortened by 2 bases and J by 2 bases, with 10 bases between the two germline ends. The CDR3 is made up of 14 amino acids. The J gene is TRBJ2-5, the V gene TRBV5-1; D may be TRBD2 (6 bases). This specimen was CD8+ T cells sorted from PBMCs, taken about 41 days after the first yellow fever vaccination. The sequence came from a man between 18 and 35 years old who received the YFV17D yellow fever vaccine. CDR3 amino acids: CASSLTGEQETQYF. The CDR3 DNA sequence: TGCGCCAGCAGCTTAACGGGGGAACAAGAGACCCAGTACTTC.